This record concerns one T cell receptor beta chain sequence. What it recognizes is unknown. These data come from a study of cytomegalovirus exposure and HLA in healthy donors. General study results and limits: V segments that were indistinguishable, TRBV6-2 and TRBV6-3 among them, were omitted from analysis. In an earlier analysis, productive rearrangement rates for most beta V segments clustered near 90% or 30%. Highest at DRB1 and lowest at HLA-C, TCR association rates differed among HLA loci in a later analysis. Roughly uniform sequencing depth across donors was assumed, possibly incorrectly.

PCR involved 60 Vbeta and 13 Jbeta primers. TCRdb's copy holds only in-frame clones and misses some; the assay was immunoSEQ multiplex PCR. This sample yields some 110,000 clones, of which around three quarters are seen a single time; roughly 0.9% belongs to the top ten. V gave up 2 bases and J gave up 3 bases; unmatched junction bases: 3. The CDR3 consists of 15 residues. Germline CDR1 SGHRS, CDR2 YFSETQ. The receptor comes from a woman in her twenties or thirties in good health and CMV-seronegative. The chain links TRBV5-1 to TRBJ1-4; 8 bases agree with TRBD1. The sequencing sample was made of PBMCs. CDR3 sequence: CASSFGQGSNEKLFF. Written as DNA, the CDR3 is TGCGCCAGCAGCTTCGGACAGGGCTCTAATGAAAAACTGTTTTTT.